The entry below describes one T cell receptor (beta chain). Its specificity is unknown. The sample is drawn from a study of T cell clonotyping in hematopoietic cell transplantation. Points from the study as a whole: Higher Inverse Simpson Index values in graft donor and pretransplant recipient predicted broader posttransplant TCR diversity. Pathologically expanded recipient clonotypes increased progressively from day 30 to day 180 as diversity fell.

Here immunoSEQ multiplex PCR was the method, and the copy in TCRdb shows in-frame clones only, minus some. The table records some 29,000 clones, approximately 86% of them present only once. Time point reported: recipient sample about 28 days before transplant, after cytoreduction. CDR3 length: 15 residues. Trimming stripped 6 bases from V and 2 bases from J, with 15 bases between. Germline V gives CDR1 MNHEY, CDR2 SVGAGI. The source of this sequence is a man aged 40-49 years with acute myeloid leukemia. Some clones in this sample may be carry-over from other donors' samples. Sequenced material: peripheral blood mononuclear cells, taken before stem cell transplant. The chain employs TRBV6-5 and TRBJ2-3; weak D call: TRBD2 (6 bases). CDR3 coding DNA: TGTGCCAGCAGCCCCGGGACTCGAATCACAGATACGCAGTATTTT. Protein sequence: CASSPGTRITDTQYF.